Listed here is a single TCR beta chain. This entry belongs to a study of blood T cell repertoires in COVID-19. Study details: Samples representing acute and convalescent COVID-19 were sourced from the United States, Italy and Spain. Sources were T cells, B-cell-depleted T cells, or PBMCs; the material itself was cDNA or gDNA.

How the authors handled the data: From reference gene primer amplification, estimates of nucleated cell counts were derived. TCRdb's table, derived via immunoSEQ multiplex PCR, lists solely in-frame clones and lacks some. The V and J calls and the clone size are those of that table, but D and trimming were determined from the DNA. The sample lists about 44,000 clones; roughly 80% were seen once. Germline V gene sequence: CDR1 KGHSH, CDR2 LQKENI. J was trimmed by 1 base and V by 5 bases; bases with no gene match: 10. The CDR3 has 17 amino acids. The chain couples TRBV18 to TRBJ1-5; TRBD1 aligns across 8 bases. Material for sequencing was peripheral blood. The sequence was collected from a human donor in a cohort sampled during active COVID-19. The DNA for the CDR3 is TGTGCCAGCTCAAGAAACTCCAGGGGGCAGAGCAATCAGCCCCAGCATTTT. Its protein product is CASSRNSRGQSNQPQHF.